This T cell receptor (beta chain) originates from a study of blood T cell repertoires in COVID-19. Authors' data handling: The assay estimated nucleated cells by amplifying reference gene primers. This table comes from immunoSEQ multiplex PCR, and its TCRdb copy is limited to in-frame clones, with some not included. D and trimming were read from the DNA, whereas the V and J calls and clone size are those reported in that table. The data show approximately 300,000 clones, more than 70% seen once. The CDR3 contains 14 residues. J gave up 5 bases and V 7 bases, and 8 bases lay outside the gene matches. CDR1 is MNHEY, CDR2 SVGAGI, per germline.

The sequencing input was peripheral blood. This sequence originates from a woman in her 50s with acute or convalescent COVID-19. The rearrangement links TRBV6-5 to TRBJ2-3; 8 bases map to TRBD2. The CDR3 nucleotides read TGTGCCAGCACGATAAGAGCGGGAGTAGATACGCAGTATTTT. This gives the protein CASTIRAGVDTQYF.